This entry lists 27 T cell receptor beta chains sequenced from one sample in a study of cytomegalovirus exposure and HLA in healthy donors. Primers: 60 Vbeta forward and 13 Jbeta reverse. Only in-frame clones appear in the TCRdb table, and some are missing; sequencing was by immunoSEQ multiplex PCR. This sample has about 140,000 clones, with 60% to 85% found just once. What was sequenced was PBMCs. The receptors were sampled from a man younger than 30 in good health and CMV-seronegative.

This clone was seen a few times. The chain is built from TRBV6-5 and TRBJ1-1, with D possibly being TRBD1 (6 bases). The ends were cut back, 6 bases at V and 6 bases at J, with 14 bases in the middle. Germline assignment: CDR1 MNHEY and CDR2 SVGAGI. This CDR3 is built from 13 residues. The CDR3 DNA follows: TGTGCCAGCAGCATCGACAGGATCTCTGAAGCTTTCTTT. Translated: CASSIDRISEAFF.

With respect to this clone: One end of the junction varies from germline; a read error may be responsible. The rearrangement joins TRBV11-2 to TRBJ1-2; TRBD1 matches 7 bases. Germline CDR1 SGHAT, CDR2 FQNNGV. This CDR3 contains 11 residues. CDR3: CASSSYDRVSF. CDR3 in DNA: TGTGCCAGCAGCTCCTACGACAGGGTATCCTTC.

This clone was seen a single time. The CDR3: CASSVGPGQNYGYTF. Written as DNA, the CDR3 is TGTGCCAGCAGCGTAGGCCCCGGACAGAACTATGGCTACACCTTC. This chain uses TRBV9 with TRBJ1-2, with D maybe TRBD1 (6 bases). From germline, CDR1 is SGDLS and CDR2 YYNGEE. V was cut by 0 bases and J by 2 bases, with 11 bases left in between. CDR3 size: 15 residues.

The rearrangement uses TRBV27 and TRBJ1-4, with unresolved D. Looked up from germline, CDR1 is MNHEY and CDR2 is SMNVEV (reference sequence). This CDR3 contains 13 residues. Trimming removed 6 bases from V and 8 bases from J, with 13 bases in between. CDR3 amino acids: CASRRDGWEKLFF. CDR3 sequence (DNA): TGTGCCAGCAGGAGGGATGGTTGGGAAAAACTGTTTTTT.

This rearrangement joins TRBV7-9 to TRBJ2-2; a possible D gene is TRBD2 (6 bases). The CDR3 extends over 15 amino acids. Germline V gene data show CDR1 as SEHNR and CDR2 as FQNEAQ (reference sequence). V lost 4 bases, J lost 5 bases, and 14 bases lay in between. The CDR3, as DNA: TGTGCCAGCAGCTGGAGGGACTTGCGAACCGGGGAGCTGTTTTTT. Its translation is CASSWRDLRTGELFF.

The rearrangement joins TRBV19 to TRBJ1-1; D might be TRBD1 (6 bases). The CDR3 has 15 residues. Trimming shortened V by 6 bases and J by 4 bases, and 18 bases separated the two germline ends. In germline, CDR1 is LNHDA, CDR2 SQIVND (reference sequence). DNA of the CDR3: TGTGCCAGTAGAACGCGGCAATTAGGGGGCACTGAAGCTTTCTTT. Its protein is CASRTRQLGGTEAFF.

This rearrangement joins TRBV7-8 to TRBJ2-7, with D perhaps matching TRBD1 (6 bases). This CDR3 contains 12 residues. The V end was cut by 4 bases, the J end by 3 bases, with 7 bases between. CDR1 SGHVS and CDR2 FQNEAQ come from the germline V gene. This CDR3 is CASSWDNYEQYF. The CDR3 nucleotides are TGTGCCAGCAGCTGGGACAACTACGAGCAGTACTTC.

V usage is TRBV12-5 and J usage is TRBJ2-7; 7 nucleotides match TRBD1. CDR1 and CDR2 (germline): LGHNT, FRNRAP. After removal of 2 bases from V and 6 bases from J, the junction contained 13 bases not matched to a gene. The CDR3 contains 16 residues. For the CDR3, the DNA is TGTGCTAGTGGTTTGAGCCGACAGGGTGAATTGGTCGAGCAGTACTTC. Translation: CASGLSRQGELVEQYF.

The chain is built from TRBV27 and TRBJ1-2, with 9 bases lining up with TRBD1. Per germline, CDR1 MNHEY and CDR2 SMNVEV (reference sequence). V lost 5 bases and J lost 7; bases outside the gene matches: 5. The CDR3 contains 13 residues. The chain's CDR3 is CASSRGTGFGYTF. The CDR3 DNA is TGTGCCAGCAGTCGGGGGACAGGGTTTGGCTACACCTTC.

The J gene is TRBJ2-7, the V gene TRBV21-1; the D segment call TRBD2 is taken from the table without a DNA check. TRBV21-1 is an annotated pseudogene. CDR3 size: 13 residues. The CDR3 loop is CASSPGKNYEQYF. In DNA, the CDR3 is TGTGCCAGCAGCCCGGGAAAGAACTACGAGCAGTACTTC.

The chain carries TRBV2 and TRBJ1-2; D might be TRBD1 (6 bases). V lost 4 bases and J lost 8, with 17 bases in between. Germline V gene sequence: CDR1 SNHLY, CDR2 FYNNEI. The CDR3 runs to 14 residues. The CDR3 protein is CASSVYREGEGYTF. The CDR3 DNA sequence: TGTGCCAGCAGTGTTTACAGGGAGGGAGAAGGCTACACCTTC.

The chain links TRBV2 to TRBJ1-4; maybe TRBD1 (5 bases). Germline values: CDR1 SNHLY, CDR2 FYNNEI. The CDR3 has 17 residues. V was trimmed by 4 bases and J by 0 bases, leaving 15 bases between them. Written as DNA, the CDR3 is TGTGCCAGCAGTGTGACGGGGGGACGTGCAACTAATGAAAAACTGTTTTTT. This encodes CASSVTGGRATNEKLFF. The variable domain in full, completed from reference TRBV2 and TRBJ1-4, reads EPEVTQTPSHQVTQMGQEVILRCVPISNHLYFYWYRQILGQKVEFLVSFYNNEISEKSEIFDDQFSVERPDGSNFTLKIRSTKLEDSAMYFCASSVTGGRATNEKLFFGSGTQLSVL.

This clone was observed a handful of times. This chain connects TRBV7-9 to TRBJ1-4; 8 bases match TRBD1. With V trimmed by 5 bases and J by 7 bases, 3 bases remained unmatched. CDR3 length: 13 residues. Germline CDR1 SEHNR, CDR2 FQNEAQ (reference sequence). The CDR3 DNA is TGTGCCAGCAGCCATGGGACAGGTGAAAAACTGTTTTTT. Translation gives CASSHGTGEKLFF.

This chain uses TRBV7-8 with TRBJ1-6; no clear D. Trimming pared 5 bases from V and 7 bases from J, leaving 15 bases between. CDR1 is SGHVS, CDR2 FQNEAQ, per germline. The CDR3 loop spans 15 amino acids. The CDR3 DNA follows: TGTGCCAGCAGCCCCCATTTTGGAGGCAATTCACCCCTCCACTTT. Its translation is CASSPHFGGNSPLHF. The full variable domain, in which reference TRBV7-8 and TRBJ1-6 provide the parts outside the CDR3, is GAGVSQSPRYKVAKRGQDVALRCDPISGHVSLFWYQQALGQGPEFLTYFQNEAQLDKSGLPSDRFFAERPEGSVSTLKIQRTQQEDSAVYLCASSPHFGGNSPLHFGNGTRLTVT.

V is TRBV5-6 and J is TRBJ2-7; D is perhaps TRBD2 (6 bases). CDR1 SGHDT and CDR2 YYEEEE come from the germline V gene. Trimming took off 7 bases at V and 9 bases at J, with 23 bases between the two ends. There are 14 residues in the CDR3. CDR3 DNA sequence: TGTGCCAGCGGGTCCCGGGGGTGGCGGGATCGGCAGTACTTC. This encodes CASGSRGWRDRQYF.

CDR3 loop: CASSIRSPGTGGNEKLFF. CDR3 coding DNA: TGTGCCAGTAGTATCCGGTCTCCCGGGACAGGAGGGAATGAAAAACTGTTTTTT. The chain uses TRBV19 and TRBJ1-4; TRBD1 matches 8 bases. Germline lookup yields CDR1 LNHDA and CDR2 SQIVND (reference sequence). The CDR3 sequence is 18 residues long. The V segment lost 3 bases and the J segment 5 bases; nucleotides outside the gene matches: 14.

J is TRBJ1-5 and V is TRBV6-1, with 8 bases matching TRBD1. Germline V lookup: CDR1 MNHNS, CDR2 SASEGT. J was trimmed by 16 bases and V by 1 base; bases with no gene match: 6. The CDR3 totals 12 residues. CDR3 sequence: CASSEGTGLNHF. DNA for the CDR3: TGTGCCAGCAGTGAAGGGACAGGGCTAAATCATTTT.

The V gene is TRBV2, the J gene TRBJ2-3, with 8 bases identical to TRBD1. Germline loops: CDR1 SNHLY, CDR2 FYNNEI. V lost 7 bases, J lost 0 bases, and 15 bases stayed unmatched. The CDR3 covers 18 residues. The CDR3 reads CASIVLRQGFASTDTQYF. CDR3 sequence (DNA): TGTGCCAGCATCGTGCTGCGACAGGGGTTTGCTAGCACAGATACGCAGTATTTT.

This sequence joins TRBV29-1 and TRBJ1-5; 11 positions agree with TRBD1. V was pared by 2 bases and J by 5 bases, with 5 bases of the junction left unmatched. The CDR3 is 15 residues long. Germline V CDR1 and CDR2: SQVTM, ANQGSEA. The CDR3 DNA reads as TGCAGCGTTGAATTGGGGACAGGGGGAGATCAGCCCCAGCATTTT. Its translation: CSVELGTGGDQPQHF. Using reference TRBV29-1 and TRBJ1-5 for the parts outside the CDR3, the full variable domain is SAVISQKPSRDICQRGTSLTIQCQVDSQVTMMFWYRQQPGQSLTLIATANQGSEATYESGFVIDKFPISRPNLTFSTLTVSNMSPEDSSIYLCSVELGTGGDQPQHFGDGTRLSIL.

The chain recombines TRBV11-3 with TRBJ2-7, with D perhaps TRBD1 (6 bases). CDR1 is SGHNT and CDR2 is YENEEA in the germline V gene. V was clipped by 2 bases and J by 5 bases, with 13 bases between them. The CDR3 has 14 residues. CDR3 loop: CASSLSQGSNEQYF. The CDR3 region has the DNA TGTGCCAGCAGCTTAAGCCAGGGGTCCAACGAGCAGTACTTC.

This clone was recorded only once. CDR3 loop: CASSQTGVDGYTF. In nucleotides, the CDR3 is TGTGCCAGCTCACAGACAGGGGTCGATGGCTACACCTTC. The chain is built from TRBV18 and TRBJ1-2; 8 bases agree with TRBD1. The germline gives CDR1 KGHSH, CDR2 LQKENI. The CDR3 consists of 13 residues. The V and J ends lost 4 bases and 6 bases, in that order; junction bases with no gene match: 4.

V is TRBV29-1 and J is TRBJ2-1; no clear D. V lost 6 bases to trimming and J lost 8 bases, with 8 bases between them. Germline V gene data show CDR1 as SQVTM and CDR2 as ANQGSEA. The CDR3 consists of 10 residues. CDR3 loop: CSVGYDEQFF. In DNA, the CDR3 is TGCAGCGTCGGGTACGATGAGCAGTTCTTC.

In its sample, this clone was seen a few times. This chain joins TRBV5-1 and TRBJ1-1; possible D gene TRBD1, 5 bases. V was cut by 0 bases and J by 0 bases, with 12 bases left in between. Germline V gene lookup returns CDR1 SGHRS and CDR2 YFSETQ. CDR3 length: 16 amino acids. In DNA, the CDR3 is TGCGCCAGCAGCTTGGTAGGGCAGGGTCTGAACACTGAAGCTTTCTTT. This sequence encodes CASSLVGQGLNTEAFF.

V usage is TRBV5-5 and J usage is TRBJ1-1, with 7 nucleotides matching TRBD1. In germline, CDR1 is SGHKS, CDR2 YYEKEE (reference sequence). The CDR3 contains 14 residues. J was trimmed by 4 bases and V by 7 bases; bases with no gene match: 10. For the CDR3, the DNA is TGTGCCAGCGGGGGTTCGGGACAGACCACTGAAGCTTTCTTT. Protein product: CASGGSGQTTEAFF.

The genes are TRBV10-3 and TRBJ2-3; 10 positions match TRBD2. Germline V lookup: CDR1 ENHRY, CDR2 SYGVKD. CDR3 length: 15 residues. J gave up 2 bases and V 4 bases, and 3 bases lay outside the gene matches. The DNA for the CDR3 is TGTGCCATCAGTGGAGCGGGGGGGTTCACAGATACGCAGTATTTT. The encoded protein is CAISGAGGFTDTQYF.

The V gene is TRBV7-9, the J gene TRBJ1-1; no clear D. The V gene's germline CDR1 is SEHNR and CDR2 FQNEAQ (reference sequence). There are 15 residues in the CDR3. V was pared by 1 base and J by 5 bases, with 14 bases between. Here the CDR3 reads CASSLGHTGRTEAFF. CDR3 DNA sequence: TGTGCCAGCAGCTTAGGCCACACGGGGAGAACTGAAGCTTTCTTT.

Written as DNA, the CDR3 is TGCGCCAGCAGCTTGCTCCGGGACAGCTATTCGACGCAGTATTTT. Its translation is CASSLLRDSYSTQYF. The gene calls are TRBV5-1 and TRBJ2-3; 7 nucleotides align to TRBD1. CDR1 is SGHRS and CDR2 is YFSETQ in the germline V gene. V dropped 1 base and J dropped 9; count of bases not matched to a gene: 11. The CDR3 covers 15 residues.